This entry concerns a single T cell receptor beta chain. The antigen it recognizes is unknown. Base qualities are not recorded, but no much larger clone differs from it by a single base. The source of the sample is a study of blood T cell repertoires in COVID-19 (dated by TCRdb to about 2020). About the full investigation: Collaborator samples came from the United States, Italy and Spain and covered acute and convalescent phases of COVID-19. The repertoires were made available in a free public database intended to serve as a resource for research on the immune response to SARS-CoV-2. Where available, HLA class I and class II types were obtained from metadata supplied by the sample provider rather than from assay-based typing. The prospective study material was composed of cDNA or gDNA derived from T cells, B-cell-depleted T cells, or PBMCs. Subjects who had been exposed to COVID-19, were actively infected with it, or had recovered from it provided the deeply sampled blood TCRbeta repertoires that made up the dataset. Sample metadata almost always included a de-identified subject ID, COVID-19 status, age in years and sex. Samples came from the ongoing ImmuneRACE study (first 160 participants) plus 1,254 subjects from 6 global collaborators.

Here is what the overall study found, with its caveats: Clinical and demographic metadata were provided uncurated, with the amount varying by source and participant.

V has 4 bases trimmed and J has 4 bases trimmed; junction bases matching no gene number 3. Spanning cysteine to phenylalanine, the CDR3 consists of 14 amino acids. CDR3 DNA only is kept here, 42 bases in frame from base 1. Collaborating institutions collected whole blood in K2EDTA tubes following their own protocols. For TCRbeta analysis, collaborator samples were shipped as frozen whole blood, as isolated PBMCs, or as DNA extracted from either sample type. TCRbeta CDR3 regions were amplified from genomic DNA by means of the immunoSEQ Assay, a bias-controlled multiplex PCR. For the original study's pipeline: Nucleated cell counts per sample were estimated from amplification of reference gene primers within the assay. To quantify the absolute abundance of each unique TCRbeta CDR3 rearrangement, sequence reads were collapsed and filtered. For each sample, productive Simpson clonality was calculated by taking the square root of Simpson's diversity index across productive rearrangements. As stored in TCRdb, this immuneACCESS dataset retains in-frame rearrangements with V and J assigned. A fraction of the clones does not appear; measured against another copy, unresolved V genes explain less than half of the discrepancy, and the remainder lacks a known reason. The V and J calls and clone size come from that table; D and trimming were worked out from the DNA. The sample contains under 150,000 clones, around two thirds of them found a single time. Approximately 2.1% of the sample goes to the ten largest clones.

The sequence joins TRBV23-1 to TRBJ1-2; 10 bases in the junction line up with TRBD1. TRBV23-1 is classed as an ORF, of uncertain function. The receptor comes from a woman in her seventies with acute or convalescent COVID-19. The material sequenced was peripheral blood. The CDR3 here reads CASSRDRGSYGYTF. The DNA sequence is TGCGCCAGCAGTCGGGACAGGGGAAGCTATGGCTACACCTTC.